The 31 T cell receptor beta chains listed next were all sequenced from one sample in a study of cytomegalovirus exposure and HLA in healthy donors. 13 Jbeta primers and 60 Vbeta primers were used for the PCR. TCRdb's copy holds only in-frame clones and misses some; the assay was immunoSEQ multiplex PCR. The sample holds fewer than 200,000 clones, 65% to 75% seen once. The sequenced material came from PBMCs. The receptors were sampled from a girl between 5 and 17 years old in good health and CMV-seronegative.

The V call is TRBV6-5, the J call TRBJ2-5, with TRBD2 matching over 8 bases. V shed 6 bases and J 4 bases; nucleotides not matched to a gene: 10. From germline, CDR1 is MNHEY and CDR2 SVGAGI. CDR3 length: 15 residues. CDR3 coding DNA: TGTGCCAGCAGACGGGGTAGCGGGGTGGGAGAGACCCAGTACTTC. This codes for CASRRGSGVGETQYF.

This chain joins TRBV10-3 and TRBJ1-1; the D gene is possibly TRBD1 (5 bases). Per germline, CDR1 ENHRY and CDR2 SYGVKD. V lost 10 bases, J lost 6 bases, and 18 bases lay in between. The CDR3 runs 13 residues. CDR3 loop: CATEDRRIPEAFF. DNA for the CDR3: TGTGCCACCGAAGACAGACGAATCCCTGAAGCTTTCTTT.

The chain couples TRBV7-9 to TRBJ2-7; weak D call: TRBD2 (7 bases). Per germline, CDR1 SEHNR and CDR2 FQNEAQ (reference sequence). V was clipped by 2 bases and J by 6 bases, with 14 bases between them. There are 14 residues in the CDR3. CDR3 sequence: CASSLYQGGGEQYF. CDR3 nucleotide sequence: TGTGCCAGCAGCTTATATCAGGGAGGGGGCGAGCAGTACTTC. Complete variable domain (other parts from reference TRBV7-9 and TRBJ2-7): DTGVSQNPRHKITKRGQNVTFRCDPISEHNRLYWYRQTLGQGPEFLTYFQNEAQLEKSRLLSDRFSAERPKGSFSTLEIQRTEQGDSAMYLCASSLYQGGGEQYFGPGTRLTVT.

The genes are TRBV5-4 and TRBJ2-1, with TRBD2 as a possible D gene (7 bases). Germline V gene sequence: CDR1 SGHNT, CDR2 YYREEE (reference sequence). CDR3 length: 14 amino acids. Trimming stripped 3 bases from V and 8 bases from J, with 15 bases between. Here the CDR3 DNA reads TGTGCCAGCAGCTCAAGGGGGGGGGAGGATGAGCAGTTCTTC. Translated: CASSSRGGEDEQFF. The entire variable domain, with the rest obtained from reference TRBV5-4 and TRBJ2-1, is as follows: ETGVTQSPTHLIKTRGQQVTLRCSSQSGHNTVSWYQQALGQGPQFIFQYYREEENGRGNFPPRFSGLQFPNYSSELNVNALELDDSALYLCASSSRGGEDEQFFGPGTRLTVL.

This sequence joins TRBV2 and TRBJ2-2; D not resolved. Germline loops: CDR1 SNHLY, CDR2 FYNNEI. This CDR3 spans 11 amino acids. With 8 bases removed from V and 7 bases from J, the gap between germline ends came to 8 bases. This CDR3 is CASSGHGELFF. The CDR3 coding sequence is TGTGCCAGCTCCGGTCACGGGGAGCTGTTTTTT.

CDR3 coding DNA: TGTGCCAGCCGCGGGGGGGCGGAGACCCAGTACTTC. Protein product: CASRGGAETQYF. The genes are TRBV5-6 and TRBJ2-5, with 9 bases fitting TRBD2. V gave up 7 bases and J gave up 5 bases; unmatched junction bases: 3. Germline CDR1 SGHDT, CDR2 YYEEEE. CDR3 length: 12 residues. The full variable domain, with the rest looked up from reference TRBV5-6 and TRBJ2-5, is DAGVTQSPTHLIKTRGQQVTLRCSPKSGHDTVSWYQQALGQGPQFIFQYYEEEERQRGNFPDRFSGHQFPNYSSELNVNALLLGDSALYLCASRGGAETQYFGPGTRLLVL.

This chain connects TRBV13 to TRBJ1-2; the D gene is possibly TRBD1 (5 bases). Germline V CDR1 and CDR2: PRHDT, FYEKMQ (reference sequence). The CDR3 contains 17 residues. V was trimmed by 5 bases and J by 4 bases, leaving 23 bases between them. CDR3 DNA: TGTGCCAGCAGCCCCTCGCCGAGCGGGGCATTAGGCTATGGCTACACCTTC. Its protein is CASSPSPSGALGYGYTF.

This clone showed up just a few times. The V and J genes are TRBV19 and TRBJ2-7; D remains ambiguous. Germline V CDR1 and CDR2: LNHDA, SQIVND (reference sequence). V lost 3 bases and J 6 bases, leaving 6 bases between the germline ends. This CDR3 has 11 residues. The CDR3 loop is CASSIASEQYF. The CDR3 nucleotides are TGTGCCAGTAGTATCGCGTCCGAGCAGTACTTC. Full variable domain (missing parts from reference TRBV19 and TRBJ2-7): DGGITQSPKYLFRKEGQNVTLSCEQNLNHDAMYWYRQDPGQGLRLIYYSQIVNDFQKGDIAEGYSVSREKKESFPLTVTSAQKNPTAFYLCASSIASEQYFGPGTRLTVT.

The CDR3, as DNA: TGCGCCAGCAGCTTGTATTCCGGGTTAGGTGTCTATGGCTACACCTTC. Its protein product is CASSLYSGLGVYGYTF. The chain joins TRBV5-1 to TRBJ1-2; D not resolved. The germline gives CDR1 SGHRS, CDR2 YFSETQ. The CDR3 has 16 residues. The V gene lost 1 base and the J gene lost 4 bases, with 17 bases spanning the gap.

The V call is TRBV9, the J call TRBJ1-1; tentative D call: TRBD1 (6 bases). Looked up from germline, CDR1 is SGDLS and CDR2 is YYNGEE. V was pared by 2 bases and J by 8 bases, with 16 bases between. The CDR3 is 14 amino acids. CDR3: CASSVGQLQSEAFF. The CDR3 DNA is TGTGCCAGCAGCGTCGGACAGCTTCAGAGCGAAGCTTTCTTT.

The CDR3 is CASSVDPHTSSGGFPSTDTQYF. The CDR3 DNA follows: TGTGCCAGCAGCGTAGACCCCCACACCTCTAGTGGGGGGTTTCCTAGCACAGATACGCAGTATTTT. The V call is TRBV9, the J call TRBJ2-3, with D possibly matching TRBD2 (6 bases). This CDR3 spans 22 amino acids. Between the trimmed V and J ends, which lost 0 bases and 0 bases, there was a span of 29 bases. Germline lookup yields CDR1 SGDLS and CDR2 YYNGEE.

This sequence joins TRBV7-2 and TRBJ1-6, with a weak D call TRBD1 (5 bases). The germline V and J ends were trimmed by 3 bases and 7 bases, with 16 bases remaining between them. Per germline, CDR1 SGHTA and CDR2 FQGNSA. The CDR3 extends over 16 amino acids. CDR3 sequence: CASSLEIQVGNSPLHF. The CDR3 bases are TGTGCCAGCAGCTTGGAAATACAGGTCGGGAATTCACCCCTCCACTTT.

The chain uses TRBV5-8 and TRBJ2-1, with D possibly matching TRBD2 (5 bases). Trimming removed 2 bases at V and 4 bases at J, with 7 bases between. The CDR3 has 13 residues. The germline gives CDR1 SGHTS, CDR2 YDEGEE. CDR3 residues: CASSLRTYNEQFF. CDR3 nucleotides: TGTGCCAGCAGCTTAAGGACTTACAATGAGCAGTTCTTC. Based on the CDR3 plus reference TRBV5-8 and TRBJ2-1, the full variable domain is EAGVTQSPTHLIKTRGQQATLRCSPISGHTSVYWYQQALGLGLQFLLWYDEGEERNRGNFPPRFSGRQFPNYSSELNVNALELEDSALYLCASSLRTYNEQFFGPGTRLTVL.

The chain uses TRBV6-1 and TRBJ1-5; 7 bases line up with TRBD1. CDR3 size: 13 residues. Germline V CDR1 and CDR2: MNHNS, SASEGT. V trimming: 10 bases; J trimming: 5 bases; junction bases outside the gene matches: 8. CDR3 nucleotides: TGTGCCACCTCGGACAGGCGCGATCAGCCCCAGCATTTT. Amino acids: CATSDRRDQPQHF.

This clone has only a few counts. This rearrangement joins TRBV19 to TRBJ2-5; D not resolved. From germline, CDR1 is LNHDA and CDR2 SQIVND (reference sequence). V was shortened by 4 bases and J by 5 bases, with 11 bases between the two germline ends. The CDR3 length is 13 residues. CDR3 residues: CASSNQDRETQYF. The CDR3 DNA follows: TGTGCCAGTAGTAACCAGGATCGGGAGACCCAGTACTTC. Complete variable domain (other parts from reference TRBV19 and TRBJ2-5): DGGITQSPKYLFRKEGQNVTLSCEQNLNHDAMYWYRQDPGQGLRLIYYSQIVNDFQKGDIAEGYSVSREKKESFPLTVTSAQKNPTAFYLCASSNQDRETQYFGPGTRLLVL.

This clone was recorded once. The V call is TRBV6-1, the J call TRBJ1-1; D may be TRBD1 (5 bases). The CDR3 length is 12 residues. V was pared by 4 bases and J by 7 bases, with 10 bases between. Germline CDR1 is MNHNS and CDR2 is SASEGT. The CDR3 region is CASSVGGVEAFF. The CDR3 DNA reads as TGTGCCAGCAGTGTGGGGGGAGTTGAAGCTTTCTTT.

In this sample, this clone turned up a few times. This chain uses TRBV5-6 with TRBJ1-2, with 8 bases fitting TRBD1. CDR1 SGHDT and CDR2 YYEEEE come from the germline V gene. This CDR3 has 15 amino acids. V shed 6 bases, J shed 5 bases, and the junction held 12 bases outside the gene matches. In DNA, the CDR3 is TGTGCCAGCACCAAAACCGGGACAGGATCTTATGGCTACACCTTC. It encodes CASTKTGTGSYGYTF.

CDR3 region: CASSESQAGTSPLHF. DNA of the CDR3: TGTGCCAGCAGTGAATCACAGGCGGGGACTTCACCCCTCCACTTT. The genes are TRBV25-1 and TRBJ1-6; D perhaps matches TRBD1 (5 bases). Trimming left V 1 base short and J 9 bases short, with 13 bases between. This CDR3 has 15 residues. Germline loops: CDR1 MGHDK, CDR2 SYGVNS.

This clone was seen a single time. This chain links TRBV20-1 with TRBJ2-3; D remains unclear. From germline, CDR1 is DFQATT and CDR2 SNEGSKA (reference sequence). The CDR3 consists of 11 residues. This chain's CDR3 is CSPASTDTQYF. The CDR3 DNA sequence: TGCAGCCCCGCGAGCACAGATACGCAGTATTTT.

The genes are TRBV30 and TRBJ1-2; no clear D. From germline, CDR1 is GTSNPN and CDR2 SVGIG (reference sequence). There are 12 residues in the CDR3. Trimming took 5 bases from V and 2 from J, leaving 9 bases between them. The CDR3 sequence: CAWRRLNYGYTF. As DNA, the CDR3 is TGTGCCTGGCGTCGGTTGAACTATGGCTACACCTTC.

The chain recombines TRBV27 with TRBJ1-2, with D possibly TRBD1 on 5 matching bases. CDR1 MNHEY and CDR2 SMNVEV come from the germline V gene (reference sequence). The CDR3 is 15 residues long. Trimming shortened V by 2 bases and J by 3 bases, and 13 bases separated the two germline ends. The CDR3 nucleotides read TGTGCCAGCAGTTTACTGTGGGGGGGGGACTATGGCTACACCTTC. Encoded protein: CASSLLWGGDYGYTF.

The CDR3 nucleotides are TGTGCCAGTAGTGTGAACGGACTAGCGGGTACCTACGAGCAGTACTTC. Translation: CASSVNGLAGTYEQYF. The chain recombines TRBV19 with TRBJ2-7; TRBD2 matches 11 bases. The CDR3 length is 16 residues. Trimming cost V 5 bases and J 2 bases; bases outside gene matches: 8. The germline V gene encodes CDR1 LNHDA and CDR2 SQIVND (reference sequence).

The chain combines TRBV19 with TRBJ2-7; TRBD1 matches at 10 bases. This CDR3 has 16 amino acids. CDR1 and CDR2 (germline): LNHDA, SQIVND (reference sequence). Trimming removed 3 bases from V and 1 base from J; junction bases left unmatched: 6. The CDR3 here is CASSMIRDRGSYEQYF. CDR3 DNA sequence: TGTGCCAGTAGTATGATCCGGGACAGGGGTTCCTACGAGCAGTACTTC.

The chain joins TRBV12-5 to TRBJ2-2, with TRBD2 matching over 8 bases. Germline CDR1 is LGHNT and CDR2 is FRNRAP. With 2 bases clipped from V and 6 bases from J, the junction kept 5 bases outside the gene matches. This CDR3 has 15 residues. This chain's CDR3 is CASGLSRGGPGELFF. The CDR3 DNA is TGTGCTAGTGGTTTGTCCCGCGGGGGGCCCGGGGAGCTGTTTTTT. Variable domain in full (rest from reference TRBV12-5 and TRBJ2-2): DARVTQTPRHKVTEMGQEVTMRCQPILGHNTVFWYRQTMMQGLELLAYFRNRAPLDDSGMPKDRFSAEMPDATLATLKIQPSEPRDSAVYFCASGLSRGGPGELFFGEGSRLTVL.

This rearrangement joins TRBV7-9 to TRBJ1-1; D might be TRBD1 (5 bases). CDR1 is SEHNR and CDR2 is FQNEAQ in the germline V gene (reference sequence). The length of the CDR3 is 14 residues. Trimming removed 1 base at V and 3 bases at J, with 9 bases between. CDR3 sequence reads: CASSLVSRDTEAFF. The CDR3, as DNA: TGTGCCAGCAGCTTAGTTAGCAGGGACACTGAAGCTTTCTTT.

This clone showed up just a few times. This chain links TRBV9 with TRBJ1-4; D might be TRBD1 (6 bases). This CDR3 region has 14 residues. V was cut by 0 bases and J by 7 bases, with 10 bases left in between. Looked up from germline, CDR1 is SGDLS and CDR2 is YYNGEE. CDR3 sequence: CASSVEDSGEKLFF. CDR3 in DNA: TGTGCCAGCAGCGTAGAGGACAGTGGTGAAAAACTGTTTTTT. Complete variable domain (other parts from reference TRBV9 and TRBJ1-4): DSGVTQTPKHLITATGQRVTLRCSPRSGDLSVYWYQQSLDQGLQFLIQYYNGEERAKGNILERFSAQQFPDLHSELNLSSLELGDSALYFCASSVEDSGEKLFFGSGTQLSVL.

This chain links TRBV9 with TRBJ1-1; D gene ambiguous. The CDR3 runs 14 residues. Germline V gene data show CDR1 as SGDLS and CDR2 as YYNGEE. Trimming cost V 4 bases and J 3 bases, with 13 bases left between them. The CDR3 region is CASSKVGADTEAFF. DNA of the CDR3: TGTGCCAGCAGCAAGGTGGGAGCGGACACTGAAGCTTTCTTT.

Here the CDR3 DNA reads TGTGCCAGTAGTATAGGGGCAGGGGGTAATGAAAAACTGTTTTTT. Its protein product is CASSIGAGGNEKLFF. V gene TRBV19 combines with J gene TRBJ1-4; 7 bases align to TRBD1. Trimming took 1 base from V and 4 from J; bases not matched to a gene: 3. This CDR3 contains 15 residues. CDR1 and CDR2 from the germline V gene are LNHDA and SQIVND (reference sequence).

V is TRBV10-3 and J is TRBJ1-3; the match to TRBD1 covers 8 bases. The length of the CDR3 is 15 residues. The germline V gene has CDR1 ENHRY and CDR2 SYGVKD. J gave up 4 bases and V 6 bases, and 8 bases lay outside the gene matches. CDR3 DNA: TGTGCCATCAGAGATACAGGGGGTACGGGAAACACCATATATTTT. Translation gives CAIRDTGGTGNTIYF.

The J gene is TRBJ1-1, the V gene TRBV6-1; D gene ambiguous. With 2 bases removed from V and 11 bases from J, the gap between germline ends came to 9 bases. From germline, CDR1 is MNHNS and CDR2 SASEGT. The CDR3 runs 11 residues. CDR3 coding DNA: TGTGCCAGCAGTGAACCGTCGGAGGCTTTCTTT. As protein: CASSEPSEAFF.

This clone was seen more than once but under ten times. J is TRBJ1-4 and V is TRBV5-1, with D unresolved. Between the trimmed V and J ends, which lost 1 base and 0 bases, there was a span of 10 bases. Germline CDR1 and CDR2: SGHRS and YFSETQ. The CDR3 has 16 amino acids. The CDR3 spells CASSLLDFATNEKLFF. CDR3 bases: TGCGCCAGCAGCTTGTTAGATTTTGCAACTAATGAAAAACTGTTTTTT.